This paragraph covers one T cell receptor beta chain sequence. Its antigen is still unknown. Cultured CD4+ T cells had their DNA profiled by the Oncomine TCR Beta short-read assay. Each CDR3 protein is one row after TCRdb ran MiXCR on the PCR reads. The sample includes 20,000 to 25,000 distinct CDR3 sequences, 35% of them seen just once. Regarding time point: late sampling 161 to 241 days after vaccination in a few convalescent patients. As for treatment: 10-day PBMC culture with coronavirus spike peptide pools or control peptides (ViraFEST assay). Germline V lookup: CDR1 LNHNV, CDR2 YYDKDF (reference sequence). CDR3 length equals 14 residues. With 6 bases clipped from V and 2 bases from J, the junction kept 3 bases outside the gene matches. This entry comes from a study of vaccination and CD4 T cells after COVID-19.

The chain combines TRBV15 with TRBJ2-3, with TRBD1 matching over 9 bases. This TCR derives from a human donor who had recovered from COVID-19. Sequenced here: CD4+ T cells from blood, cultured in vitro, sampled about 7 months after SARS-CoV-2 vaccination. This CDR3 reads CATSRDRATDTQYF. The CDR3 nucleotides are TGTGCCACCAGTAGGGACAGGGCCACAGATACGCAGTATTTT.